Sequencing of this T cell receptor beta chain was carried out in a study of T cell responses to AZD1222 COVID-19 vaccine. As to this clone: Its target is unknown.

V dropped 2 bases and J dropped 0; count of bases not matched to a gene: 4. The CDR3 length is 16 residues. From germline, CDR1 is SGHTA and CDR2 FQGNSA. General observations from the study: Repertoires in all cases were sampled only once the peak T cell response had passed. Donors were chiefly white British, with a greater number of females, and clonal diversity was perhaps underestimated.

The method was immunoSEQ multiplex PCR; TCRdb's version includes in-frame clones alone and lacks a portion of them. The data contain 70,000 to 90,000 clones, around 86% of them singletons. This clonotype was obtained from an adult who received the AZD1222 COVID-19 vaccine. The genes are TRBV7-2 and TRBJ1-5, with 7 bases aligning to TRBD1. The sample here was peripheral blood, taken 28 days after the second AZD1222 dose. CDR3 sequence reads: CASSLTGAISNQPQHF. The DNA of the CDR3 is TGTGCCAGCAGCTTAACAGGGGCCATTAGCAATCAGCCCCAGCATTTT.